The following is a TCR beta chain sequence with its context. The antigen is unknown. The data were obtained in a study of regulatory T cells in long-lasting Graves disease. This CDR3 spans 15 amino acids. From germline, CDR1 is ENHRY and CDR2 SYGVKD. The V and J ends lost 3 bases and 4 bases respectively, with 13 bases between them. HTBI primers from iRepertoire and Arm-PCR of CDR3 regions yielded the TCR beta libraries. TCRdb redid the calling of the multiplex PCR reads with MiXCR, one entry per CDR3 protein. The profile covers about 450,000 distinct CDR3 sequences, with approximately 14% appearing a single time and 17% taken by the ten largest. Whole-study findings and limits: Between persistent patients, 2,500 to 3,500 public clonotypes were shared, exceeding the roughly 940 shared between new patients.

The time point here: newly diagnosed GD, antithyroid drugs for less than 3 months. RNA extracted from PBMCs served as the sequencing template. Patients of an endocrinology department in Xi'an, China, were included. These same data were also listed under a study on T cells in Graves' hyperthyroidism and ophthalmopathy.

Sequences were derived from peripheral blood mononuclear cells (PBMCs), sampled at new diagnosis, from a patient treated with antithyroid drugs. The sequence came from a woman aged 45-60 years with Graves disease. The chain recombines TRBV10-3 with TRBJ1-5; no firm D call. CDR3 sequence reads: CAISDKYTTNQPQHF. The CDR3 coding sequence is TGTGCCATCAGTGATAAGTACACCACAAATCAGCCCCAGCATTTT.